This T cell receptor beta chain stems from a study of cytomegalovirus exposure and HLA in healthy donors. The study, taken as a whole, reports: Later on, analysis showed that most CMV-associated TCR beta chains appeared to be HLA-restricted.

V was clipped by 5 bases and J by 8 bases, with 10 bases between them. The germline V gene has CDR1 SGHAT and CDR2 FQNNGV. The CDR3 has 12 amino acids. In the PCR, 60 Vbeta and 13 Jbeta primers were used. Authors' analysis steps: The authors later counted roughly 79 million unique TCR beta chains, 9 million to 14 million of them shared. Sequencing used immunoSEQ multiplex PCR; TCRdb keeps in-frame clones, though not all of them. D and trimming were read from the DNA, whereas the V and J calls and clone size are those reported in that table. In the table there are under 100,000 clones, around 80% of which are singletons. Concerning this clone: Its antigen is as yet unknown.

This chain connects TRBV11-2 to TRBJ2-1; D is perhaps TRBD1 (5 bases). Specimen: PBMCs. This receptor was identified in a man younger than 45 in good health and CMV-seronegative. The CDR3 sequence: CASSPTRDEQFF. The CDR3 DNA sequence: TGTGCCAGCAGCCCGACCAGGGATGAGCAGTTCTTC.